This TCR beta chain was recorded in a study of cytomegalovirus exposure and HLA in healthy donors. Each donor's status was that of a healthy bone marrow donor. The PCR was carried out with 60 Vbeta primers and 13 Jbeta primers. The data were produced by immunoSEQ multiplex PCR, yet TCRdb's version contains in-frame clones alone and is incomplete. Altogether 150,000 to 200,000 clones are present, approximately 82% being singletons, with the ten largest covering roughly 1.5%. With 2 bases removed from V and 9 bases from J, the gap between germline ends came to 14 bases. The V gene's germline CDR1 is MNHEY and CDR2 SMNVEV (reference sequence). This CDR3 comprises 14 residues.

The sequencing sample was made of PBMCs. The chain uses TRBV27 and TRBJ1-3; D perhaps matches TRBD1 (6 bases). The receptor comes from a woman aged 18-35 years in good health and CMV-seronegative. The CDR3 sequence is CASSLRDNMGTIYF. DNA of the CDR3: TGTGCCAGCAGTTTACGGGACAATATGGGCACCATATATTTT.